This TCR beta chain was documented in a study of shared clonotypes between healthy human individuals. As for this clone: The sample contains more than one DNA sequence encoding this CDR3.

The repertoire was sequenced with immunoSEQ multiplex PCR; TCRdb's copy has only in-frame clones and lacks some. The table includes approximately 2.5 million clones, roughly 93% detected once. This clonotype was obtained from a man aged 18 to 29 in good health. Some clones in this sample may be carry-over from other donors' samples. The sample taken for sequencing was naive CD4+ T cells from PBMCs. Stated subset: CD45RA+ positively selected.

The CDR3 bases are TGTGCCAGCAGCCTGGCCGGTGGGACGGAGACCCAGTACTTC. The encoded protein is CASSLAGGTETQYF. The chain recombines TRBV5-4 with TRBJ2-5; either TRBD1 or TRBD2 may fit D (5 bases each). Per the germline V gene, CDR1 is SGHNT and CDR2 is YYREEE (reference sequence). The length of the CDR3 is 14 residues. V lost 4 bases, J lost 5 bases, and 15 bases lay in between. Filled out from reference TRBV5-4 and TRBJ2-5, the complete variable domain reads ETGVTQSPTHLIKTRGQQVTLRCSSQSGHNTVSWYQQALGQGPQFIFQYYREEENGRGNFPPRFSGLQFPNYSSELNVNALELDDSALYLCASSLAGGTETQYFGPGTRLLVL.